The 2 T cell receptor beta chains in this list originate from one sample, sequenced in a study of blood T cell repertoires in COVID-19. Assay: immunoSEQ multiplex PCR; the TCRdb copy retains only in-frame clones and omits some. The sample holds 50,000 to 75,000 clones; roughly nine tenths are singletons and the top ten take about 8.1%. Sequenced material: peripheral blood. Every receptor here comes from a human donor in a cohort sampled during active COVID-19.

The chain combines TRBV7-3 with TRBJ1-1; D possibly corresponds to TRBD1 (5 bases). CDR3 length equals 14 residues. Trimming removed 0 bases from V and 5 bases from J, with 10 bases in between. In germline, CDR1 is SGHTA, CDR2 FQGTGA. This CDR3 reads CASSLTGSGTEAFF. The CDR3 nucleotides read TGTGCCAGCAGCTTAACAGGATCAGGGACTGAAGCTTTCTTT.

J is TRBJ2-7 and V is TRBV30; the match to TRBD1 covers 7 bases. The CDR3 spans 13 residues. The germline CDR1 and CDR2 sequences are GTSNPN and SVGIG (reference sequence). V gave up 8 bases and J gave up 2 bases; unmatched junction bases: 9. CDR3: CAGAQGRPYEQYF. DNA for the CDR3: TGTGCCGGAGCACAGGGGCGCCCCTACGAGCAGTACTTC.